This record covers a single T cell receptor (beta chain). Its antigen remains unidentified. This entry belongs to a study of T cell responses to AZD1222 COVID-19 vaccine. General observations from the study: Donors were chiefly white British, with a greater number of females, and clonal diversity was perhaps underestimated. The breadth and depth of Spike-specific TCRs increased once two AZD1222 doses had been given.

Some clones are missing from TCRdb's copy, which holds only in-frame ones; the method was immunoSEQ multiplex PCR. The repertoire consists of over 85,000 clones, with over 75% occurring once and the leading ten covering 4% to 5%. This CDR3 is 16 amino acids long. The TCR was taken from an adult in good health. V usage is TRBV21-1 and J usage is TRBJ1-5; the table's D call TRBD1 went unverified against the DNA. TRBV21-1 is shown as a pseudogene. The material was peripheral blood, obtained on day 0 of AZD1222 vaccination. CDR3 in DNA: TGTGCCAGCAGCAAAGCGGCTGAATATAGCAATCAGCCCCAGCATTTT. Translating it yields CASSKAAEYSNQPQHF.